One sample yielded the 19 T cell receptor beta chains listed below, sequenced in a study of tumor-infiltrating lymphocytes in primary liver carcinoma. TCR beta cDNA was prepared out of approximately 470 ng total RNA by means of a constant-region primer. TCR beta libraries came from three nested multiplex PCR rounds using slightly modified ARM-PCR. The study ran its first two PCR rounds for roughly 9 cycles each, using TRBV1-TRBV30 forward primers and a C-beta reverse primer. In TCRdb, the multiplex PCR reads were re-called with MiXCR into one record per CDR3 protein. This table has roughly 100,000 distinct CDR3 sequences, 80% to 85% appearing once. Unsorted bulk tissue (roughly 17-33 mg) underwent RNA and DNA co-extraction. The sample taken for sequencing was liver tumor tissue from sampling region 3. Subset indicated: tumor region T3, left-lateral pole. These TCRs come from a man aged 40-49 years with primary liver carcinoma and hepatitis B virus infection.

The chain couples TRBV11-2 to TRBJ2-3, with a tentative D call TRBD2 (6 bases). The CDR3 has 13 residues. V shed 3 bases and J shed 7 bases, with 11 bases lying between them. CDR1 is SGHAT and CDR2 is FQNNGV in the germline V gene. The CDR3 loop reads CASSLGGPNTQYF. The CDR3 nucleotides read TGTGCCAGCAGCTTGGGGGGTCCAAATACGCAGTATTTT.

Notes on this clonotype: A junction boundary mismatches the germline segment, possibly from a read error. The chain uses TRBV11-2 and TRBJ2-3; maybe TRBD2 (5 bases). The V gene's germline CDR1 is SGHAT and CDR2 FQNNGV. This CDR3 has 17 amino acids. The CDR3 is CANTIRRLKESTDTQYF. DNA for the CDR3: TGTGCCAACACCATCCGGAGGCTAAAGGAGAGCACAGATACGCAGTATTTC.

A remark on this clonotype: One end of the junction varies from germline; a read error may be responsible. The CDR3 nucleotides read TGCGCCAGCAGCCAAGTAGGGGGGACCGGGAAGCTTTTTTTT. Translation gives CASSQVGGTGKLFF. This rearrangement joins TRBV4-3 to TRBJ2-2, with D perhaps matching TRBD1 or TRBD2 (6 bases each). CDR1 and CDR2 (germline): LGHNA, YSLEER. The CDR3 covers 14 residues.

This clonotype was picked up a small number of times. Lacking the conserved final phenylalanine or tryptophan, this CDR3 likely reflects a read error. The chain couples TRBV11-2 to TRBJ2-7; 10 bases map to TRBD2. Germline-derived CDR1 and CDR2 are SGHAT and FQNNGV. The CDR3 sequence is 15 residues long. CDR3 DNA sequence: TGTGCCAGTAGCTTTGAAGCTAGCGGGAGCCACGAGCAGTACCTC. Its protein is CASSFEASGSHEQYL.

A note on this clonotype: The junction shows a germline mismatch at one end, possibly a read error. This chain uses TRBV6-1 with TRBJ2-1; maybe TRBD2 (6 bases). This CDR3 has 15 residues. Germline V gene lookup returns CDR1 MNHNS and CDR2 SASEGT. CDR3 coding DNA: TGTGTCAGCAGTGGGACGGCGGGAACGGGGAATGAGAAGTTCTTC. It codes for CVSSGTAGTGNEKFF.

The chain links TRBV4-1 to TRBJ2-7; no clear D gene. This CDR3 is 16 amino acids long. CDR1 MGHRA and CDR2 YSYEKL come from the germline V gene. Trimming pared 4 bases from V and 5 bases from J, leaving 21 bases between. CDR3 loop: CASSLQTSRIPNEQYF. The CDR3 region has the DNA TGCGCCAGCAGCCTACAGACTTCACGAATCCCCAACGAGCAGTACTTC.

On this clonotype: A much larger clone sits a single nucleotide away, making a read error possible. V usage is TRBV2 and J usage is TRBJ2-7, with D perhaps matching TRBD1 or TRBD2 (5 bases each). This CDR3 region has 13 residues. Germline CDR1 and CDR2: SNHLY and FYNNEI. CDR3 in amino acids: CPSSPGTPYEQYF. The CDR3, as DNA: TGTCCCAGCAGTCCAGGGACGCCCTACGAGCAGTACTTC. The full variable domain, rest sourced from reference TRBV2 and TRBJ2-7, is EPEVTQTPSHQVTQMGQEVILRCVPISNHLYFYWYRQILGQKVEFLVSFYNNEISEKSEIFDDQFSVERPDGSNFTLKIRSTKLEDSAMYFCPSSPGTPYEQYFGPGTRLTVT.

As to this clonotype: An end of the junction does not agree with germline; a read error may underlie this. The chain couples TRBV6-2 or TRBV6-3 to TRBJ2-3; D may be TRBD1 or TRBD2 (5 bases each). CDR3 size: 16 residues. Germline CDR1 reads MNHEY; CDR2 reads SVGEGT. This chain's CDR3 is CASSYSSRDLTDTQYF. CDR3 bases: TGTGCAAGCAGTTACTCGTCCCGGGACCTCACAGATACGCAGTATTTT.

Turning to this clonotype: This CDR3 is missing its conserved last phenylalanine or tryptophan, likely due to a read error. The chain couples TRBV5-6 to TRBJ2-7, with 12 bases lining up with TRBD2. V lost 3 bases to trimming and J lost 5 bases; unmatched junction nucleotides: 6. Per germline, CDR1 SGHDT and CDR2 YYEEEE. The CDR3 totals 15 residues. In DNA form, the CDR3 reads TGTGCCAGCAGCTATGGACTAGCGGGGTACCACGAGCAGTACTCC. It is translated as CASSYGLAGYHEQYS.

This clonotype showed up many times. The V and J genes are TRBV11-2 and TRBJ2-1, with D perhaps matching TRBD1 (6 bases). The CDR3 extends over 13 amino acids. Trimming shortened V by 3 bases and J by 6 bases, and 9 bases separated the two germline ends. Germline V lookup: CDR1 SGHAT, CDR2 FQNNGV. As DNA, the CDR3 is TGTGCCAGCAGCTTTAAAGGGGGCAATGAGCAGTTCTTC. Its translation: CASSFKGGNEQFF.

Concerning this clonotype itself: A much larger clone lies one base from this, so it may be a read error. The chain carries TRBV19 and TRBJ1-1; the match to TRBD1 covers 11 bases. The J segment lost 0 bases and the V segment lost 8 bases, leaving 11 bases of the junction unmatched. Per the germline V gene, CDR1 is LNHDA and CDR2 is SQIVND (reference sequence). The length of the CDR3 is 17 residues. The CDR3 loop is CASRIRGQGDLNTEAFF. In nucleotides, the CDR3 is TGTGCCAGTCGCATCCGGGGACAGGGGGATCTGAACACTGAAGCTTTCTTT.

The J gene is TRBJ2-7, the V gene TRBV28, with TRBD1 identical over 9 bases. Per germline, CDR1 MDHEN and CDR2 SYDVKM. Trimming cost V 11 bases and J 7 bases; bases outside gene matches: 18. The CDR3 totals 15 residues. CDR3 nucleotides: TGTGCCGGCACCATTTTCGGGACAGGGCCTATGGAGCAGTACTTC. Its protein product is CAGTIFGTGPMEQYF. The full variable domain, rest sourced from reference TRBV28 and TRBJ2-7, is DVKVTQSSRYLVKRTGEKVFLECVQDMDHENMFWYRQDPGLGLRLIYFSYDVKMKEKGDIPEGYSVSREKKERFSLILESASTNQTSMYLCAGTIFGTGPMEQYFGPGTRLTVT.

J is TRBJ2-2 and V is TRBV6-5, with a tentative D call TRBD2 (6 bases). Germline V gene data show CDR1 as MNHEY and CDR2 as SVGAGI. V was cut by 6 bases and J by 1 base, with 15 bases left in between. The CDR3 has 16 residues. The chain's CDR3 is CASRGVSAGNTGELFF. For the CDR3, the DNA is TGTGCCAGCAGGGGGGTCTCAGCGGGGAACACCGGGGAGCTGTTTTTT.

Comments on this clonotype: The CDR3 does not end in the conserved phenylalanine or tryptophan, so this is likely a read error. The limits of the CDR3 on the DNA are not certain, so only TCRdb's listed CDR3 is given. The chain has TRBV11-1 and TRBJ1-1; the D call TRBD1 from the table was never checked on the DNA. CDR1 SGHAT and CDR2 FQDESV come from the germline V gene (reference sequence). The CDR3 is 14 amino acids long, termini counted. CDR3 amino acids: CASSLSRGITEAFL.

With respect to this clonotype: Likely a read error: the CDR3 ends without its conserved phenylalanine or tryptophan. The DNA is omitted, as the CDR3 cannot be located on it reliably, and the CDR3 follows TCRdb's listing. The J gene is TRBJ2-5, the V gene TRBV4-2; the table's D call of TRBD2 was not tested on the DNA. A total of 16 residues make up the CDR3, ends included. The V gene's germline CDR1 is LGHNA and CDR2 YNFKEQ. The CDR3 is CASSQASSGFQETRYL.

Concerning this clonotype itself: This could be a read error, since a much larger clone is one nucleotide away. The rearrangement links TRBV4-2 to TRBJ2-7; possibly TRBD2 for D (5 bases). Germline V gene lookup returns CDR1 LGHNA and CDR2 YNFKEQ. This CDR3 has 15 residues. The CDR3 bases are TGTGTCAGCGGCCAAGGCACCGGGTCTCAGTACGAGCAGTACTTC. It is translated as CVSGQGTGSQYEQYF.

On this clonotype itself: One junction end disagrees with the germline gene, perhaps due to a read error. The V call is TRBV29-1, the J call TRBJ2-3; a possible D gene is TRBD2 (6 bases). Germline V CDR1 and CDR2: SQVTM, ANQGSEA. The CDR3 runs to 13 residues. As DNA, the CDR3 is TGCAGCTTCCGGGTAACTAGCACAGAAACGCAGTATTTT. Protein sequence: CSFRVTSTETQYF.

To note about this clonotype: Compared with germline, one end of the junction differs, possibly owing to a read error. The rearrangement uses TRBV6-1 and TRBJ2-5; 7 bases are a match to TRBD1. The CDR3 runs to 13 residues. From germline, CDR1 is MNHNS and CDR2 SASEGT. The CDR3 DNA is TGTGCCAGCTGTGACAAGGGGGCGGTGACCCAATACTTC. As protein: CASCDKGAVTQYF.

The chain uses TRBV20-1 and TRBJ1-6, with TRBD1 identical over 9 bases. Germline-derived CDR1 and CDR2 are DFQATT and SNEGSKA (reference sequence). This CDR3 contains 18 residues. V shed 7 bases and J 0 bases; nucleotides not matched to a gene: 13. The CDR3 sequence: CSDSTPGQGTSYNSPLHF. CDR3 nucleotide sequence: TGCAGTGATAGTACGCCGGGACAGGGAACCTCCTATAATTCACCCCTCCACTTT.